This T cell receptor beta chain was sequenced for a study of blood T cell repertoires in COVID-19. In the study overall: The United States, Italy and Spain provided the acute and convalescent COVID-19 samples.

How the authors handled the data: Reference gene primer amplification gave nucleated cell count estimates. TCRdb's table, derived via immunoSEQ multiplex PCR, lists solely in-frame clones and lacks some. V and J calls and clone size follow that table, whereas D and trimming were derived from the DNA. Here the sample spans 230,000 or so clones, 81% being singletons. The CDR3 covers 19 residues. Seattle's enrolled individuals joined amid active infection and were then monitored longitudinally. Material: peripheral blood. This TCR was sampled from a woman older than 75 with COVID-19, enrolled during active disease. V and J are TRBV21-1 and TRBJ1-2; the table names TRBD1, a call not compared with the DNA. TRBV21-1 is classified as a pseudogene. CDR3 coding DNA: TGTGCCAGCAGCAAAGGCCGAACCTGCAGGGGGCCAAATAACTATGGCTACACCTTC. It encodes CASSKGRTCRGPNNYGYTF.